This T cell receptor beta chain was identified during a study of tumor and adjacent non-tumor tissue in lung cancer. Study-wide context: The cohort had approximately 12 adenocarcinoma, a couple of squamous cell and 1 small cell patients. Study outcomes and limitations: Tumor tissue had significantly higher TCR diversity than normal lung. In normal lung, the top 100 clones were significantly more dominant than in tumor.

Germline values: CDR1 DFQATT, CDR2 SNEGSKA (reference sequence). There are 16 residues in the CDR3. A modified ARM-PCR protocol with three rounds of nested PCR amplified TCRbeta. TCRdb re-called the multiplex PCR reads with MiXCR, one entry per CDR3 protein. The table shows about 70,000 distinct CDR3 sequences, with about three quarters occurring only once. For this clonotype: Its specificity is unknown. The junction differs from germline at one of its ends, possibly a read error.

This sample's RNA came from whole unsorted tissue. The V call is TRBV20-1, the J call TRBJ2-1; D perhaps matches TRBD1 (6 bases). The TCR originated in a man aged 55 to 70 with non-small cell lung cancer. The sequencing input was lung tumor tissue. The CDR3 region is CSAPSRGRGTYDEQFF. Written as DNA, the CDR3 is TGCAGTGCTCCCTCCCGTGGTAGGGGGACCTACGATGAGCAGTTCTTC.